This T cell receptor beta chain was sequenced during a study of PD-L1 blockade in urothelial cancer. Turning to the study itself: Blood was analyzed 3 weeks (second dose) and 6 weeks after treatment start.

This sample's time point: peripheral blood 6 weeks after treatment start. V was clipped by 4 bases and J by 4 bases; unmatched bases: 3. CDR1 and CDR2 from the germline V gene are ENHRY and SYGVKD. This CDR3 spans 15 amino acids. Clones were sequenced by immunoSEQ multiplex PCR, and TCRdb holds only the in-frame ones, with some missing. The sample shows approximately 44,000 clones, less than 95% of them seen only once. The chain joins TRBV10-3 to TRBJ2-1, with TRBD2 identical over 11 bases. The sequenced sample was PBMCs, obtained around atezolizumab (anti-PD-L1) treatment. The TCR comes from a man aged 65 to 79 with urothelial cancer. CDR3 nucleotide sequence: TGTGCCATCAGTGGCGGGACTAGCGGTTACAATGAGCAGTTCTTC. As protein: CAISGGTSGYNEQFF.